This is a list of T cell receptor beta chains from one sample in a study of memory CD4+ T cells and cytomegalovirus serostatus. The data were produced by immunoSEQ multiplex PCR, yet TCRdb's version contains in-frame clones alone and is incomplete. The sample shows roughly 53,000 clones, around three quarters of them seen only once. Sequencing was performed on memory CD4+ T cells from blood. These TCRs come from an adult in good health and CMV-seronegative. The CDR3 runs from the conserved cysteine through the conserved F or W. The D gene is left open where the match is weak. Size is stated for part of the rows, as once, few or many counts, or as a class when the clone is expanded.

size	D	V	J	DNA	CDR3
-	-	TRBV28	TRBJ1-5	TGTGCCAGCAGTTTCGGGACACGGGGGCTTCATCAGCCCCAGCATTTT	CASSFGTRGLHQPQHF
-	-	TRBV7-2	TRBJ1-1	TGTGCCAGCAGCTCCGGACAGAACACTGAAGCTTTCTTT	CASSSGQNTEAFF
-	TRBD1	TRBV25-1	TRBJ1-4	TGTGCCAGCAGTGACCGACGGACAGGGACTAATGAAAAACTGTTTTTT	CASSDRRTGTNEKLFF
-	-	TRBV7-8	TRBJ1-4	TGTGCCAGCAGCCCACGAGGGGGTCGGGGTAATGAAAAACTGTTTTTT	CASSPRGGRGNEKLFF
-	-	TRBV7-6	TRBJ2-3	TGTGCCAGCAGCCCCCGGACGGGAAGCACAGATACGCAGTATTTT	CASSPRTGSTDTQYF
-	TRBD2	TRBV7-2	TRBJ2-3	TGTGCCAGCAGGATAGCGGGGGGCCCCACGGATACGCAGTATTTT	CASRIAGGPTDTQYF
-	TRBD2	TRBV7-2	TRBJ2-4	TGTGCCAGCAGCCTGGGACTAGCGGGGGGGGCCGCGACCAAAAACATTCAGTACTTC	CASSLGLAGGAATKNIQYF
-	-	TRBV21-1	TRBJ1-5	TGTGCCAGCAGCAAAAAAATAGGGGGACCGAGGTATAGCAATCAGCCCCAGCATTTT	CASSKKIGGPRYSNQPQHF
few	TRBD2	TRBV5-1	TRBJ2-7	TGCGCCAGCAGCCCCAAGAGCGGGGGACCCTACGAGCAGTACTTC	CASSPKSGGPYEQYF
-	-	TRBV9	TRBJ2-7	TGTGCCAGCAGCGTAGCTCCAGGGGTGACCTACTACGAGCAGTACTTC	CASSVAPGVTYYEQYF
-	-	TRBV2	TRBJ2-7	TGTGCCACTTCAGGTTCCTACGAGCAGTACTTC	CATSGSYEQYF
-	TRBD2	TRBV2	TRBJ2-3	TGTGCCAGCAGTGAGAGGGTCGGACTAGCGGTTTTCACAGATACGCAGTATTTT	CASSERVGLAVFTDTQYF
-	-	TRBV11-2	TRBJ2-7	TGTGCCAGCAGCTTAGCGGGGGTAGCTTCCTACGAGCAGTACTTC	CASSLAGVASYEQYF
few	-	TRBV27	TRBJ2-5	TGTGCCAGCAGCCCTAATCTGTACCAAGAGACCCAGTACTTC	CASSPNLYQETQYF
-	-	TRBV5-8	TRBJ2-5	TGTGCCAGCCACACCCCGATAACGGATTTTCAAGAGACCCAGTACTTC	CASHTPITDFQETQYF
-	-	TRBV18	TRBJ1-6	TGTGCCAGCTCACTTTCCGGACGGCTTAATTCACCCCTCCACTTT	CASSLSGRLNSPLHF
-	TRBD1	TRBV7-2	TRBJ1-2	TGTGCCAGCAGCTCTCGACAGGGATATGGTGGCTACACCTTC	CASSSRQGYGGYTF
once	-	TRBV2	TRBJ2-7	TGTGCCAGCAGTCCCCAGGTCTACGAGCAGTACTTC	CASSPQVYEQYF
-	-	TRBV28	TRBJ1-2	TGTGCCAGCAGTACCAGTCTCTATGGCTACACCTTC	CASSTSLYGYTF
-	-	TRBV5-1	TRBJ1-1	TGCGCCAGCAGCACTCAGGTGAACACTGAAGCTTTCTTT	CASSTQVNTEAFF
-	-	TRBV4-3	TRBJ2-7	TGCGCCAGCAGCCAGGGGGGGCGGTCCTACGAGCAGTACTTC	CASSQGGRSYEQYF
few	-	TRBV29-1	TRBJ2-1	TGCAGCGTTGTAACCCCACCAAGTGAGCAGTTCTTC	CSVVTPPSEQFF
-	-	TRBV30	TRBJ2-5	TGTGCCTGGAGTGTAACGGGGTCTGCAGGGACCCAGTACTTC	CAWSVTGSAGTQYF
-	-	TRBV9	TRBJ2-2	TGTGCCAGCAGCGTAGCTACGGGACTTTTGAACACCGGGGAGCTGTTTTTT	CASSVATGLLNTGELFF
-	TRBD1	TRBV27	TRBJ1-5	TGTGCCAGCAGCTCCGACAGGGATGGAAAAAATCAGCCCCAGCATTTT	CASSSDRDGKNQPQHF
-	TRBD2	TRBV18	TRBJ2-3	TGTGCCAGCTCGGCCGGGACTAGTATTTCGGGTACGCAGTATTTT	CASSAGTSISGTQYF
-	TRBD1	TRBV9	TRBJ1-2	TGTGCCAGCAGCCCCCGGGACAGGTTCGCCACCTATGGCTACACCTTC	CASSPRDRFATYGYTF
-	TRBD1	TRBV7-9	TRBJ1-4	TGTGCCGGGGAACAGGGGACCACTAATGAAAAACTGTTTTTT	CAGEQGTTNEKLFF
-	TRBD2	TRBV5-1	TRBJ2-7	TGCGCCAGCAGCTTTGATAGCGGGAGCATGTACTTC	CASSFDSGSMYF
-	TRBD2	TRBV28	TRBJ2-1	TGTGCCAGCAGTTTTGGCGGGGGGGCCTACAATGAGCAGTTCTTC	CASSFGGGAYNEQFF
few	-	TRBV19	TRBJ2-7	TGTGCCAGTAGTACCCGGAAAGAACTGCGGTACGAGCAGTACTTC	CASSTRKELRYEQYF
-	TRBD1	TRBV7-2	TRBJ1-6	TGTGCCAGCAGCTTAGTAGGACAGGGCCGGTCACCCCTCCACTTT	CASSLVGQGRSPLHF
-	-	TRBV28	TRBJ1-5	TGTGCCAGCAGTTTCTACGATCAGCCCCAGCATTTT	CASSFYDQPQHF
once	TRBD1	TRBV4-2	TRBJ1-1	TGTGCCAGCAGCCAAGATATACCCCTCGGGACAGGTCTCACTGAAGCTTTCTTT	CASSQDIPLGTGLTEAFF
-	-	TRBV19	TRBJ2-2	TGTGCCAGTACCCCCTATAACGGGAGGAACACCGGGGAGCTGTTTTTT	CASTPYNGRNTGELFF
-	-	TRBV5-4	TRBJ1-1	TGTGCCAGCAGCTTGGACAGAGGAACTGAAGCTTTCTTT	CASSLDRGTEAFF
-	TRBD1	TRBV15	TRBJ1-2	TGTGCCACCAGTACCGACAGGGGGGTCTATGGCTACACCTTC	CATSTDRGVYGYTF
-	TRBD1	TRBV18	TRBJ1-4	TGTGCCAGCTCACCCACTATCGTCAGGGGGAAGGAAAAACTGTTTTTT	CASSPTIVRGKEKLFF
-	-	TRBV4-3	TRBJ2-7	TGCGCCAGCAGCCAAGATCCGGCGTCCTACGAGCAGTACTTC	CASSQDPASYEQYF
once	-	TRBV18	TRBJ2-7	TGTGCCAGCTCCCGCTCCGGGACCCAATACGAGCAGTACTTC	CASSRSGTQYEQYF
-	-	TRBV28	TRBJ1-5	TGTGCCAGCAGTTTGGGGAACCGGCCCCAGCATTTT	CASSLGNRPQHF
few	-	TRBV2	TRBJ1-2	TGTGCCAGCACCCGCCGGGGGGAGGTGGGCACCTTC	CASTRRGEVGTF
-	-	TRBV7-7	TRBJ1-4	TGTGCTAGCAGCTTATCCTCAGGGCCGAATGAAAAACTGTTTTTT	CASSLSSGPNEKLFF
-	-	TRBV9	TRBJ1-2	TGTGCCAGCAGCTCAAGACAACTTAACTATGGCTACACCTTC	CASSSRQLNYGYTF
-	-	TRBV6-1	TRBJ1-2	TGTGCCAGCAGTGAAGACAGCCACTACACCTTC	CASSEDSHYTF
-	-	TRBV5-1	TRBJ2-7	TGCGCCAGCAGCTTGGGGGGACGGAACTCCTACGAGCAGTACTTC	CASSLGGRNSYEQYF
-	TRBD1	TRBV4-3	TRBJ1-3	TGCGCCAGCAGCCAGCCGGGGACAGGCACTGGAAACACCATATATTTT	CASSQPGTGTGNTIYF
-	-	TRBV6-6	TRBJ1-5	TGTGCCAGCAGTTACTTCCTCTCGGGTAGGAATCAGCCCCAGCATTTT	CASSYFLSGRNQPQHF
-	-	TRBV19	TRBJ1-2	TGTGCCAGTACCTCCATCCGCGCAGGCACCTATGGCTACACCTTC	CASTSIRAGTYGYTF
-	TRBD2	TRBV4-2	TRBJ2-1	TGTGCCAGCTCCCGGACTATGGCGGGAGGGCCGGACAATGAGCAGTTCTTC	CASSRTMAGGPDNEQFF